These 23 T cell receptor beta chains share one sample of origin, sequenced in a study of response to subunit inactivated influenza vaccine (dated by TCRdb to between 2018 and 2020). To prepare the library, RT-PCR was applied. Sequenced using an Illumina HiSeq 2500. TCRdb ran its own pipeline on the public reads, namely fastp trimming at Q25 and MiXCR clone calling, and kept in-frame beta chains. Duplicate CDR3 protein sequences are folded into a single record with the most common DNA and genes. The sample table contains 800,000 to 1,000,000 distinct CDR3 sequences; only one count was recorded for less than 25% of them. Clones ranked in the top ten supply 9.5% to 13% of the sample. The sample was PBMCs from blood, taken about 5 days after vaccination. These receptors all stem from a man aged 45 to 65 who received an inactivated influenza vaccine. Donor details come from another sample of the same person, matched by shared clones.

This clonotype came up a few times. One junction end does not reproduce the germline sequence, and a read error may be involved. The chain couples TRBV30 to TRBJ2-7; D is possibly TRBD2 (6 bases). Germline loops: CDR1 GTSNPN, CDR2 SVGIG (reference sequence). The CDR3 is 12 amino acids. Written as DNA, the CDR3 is TGTGCCTGGAGTGTAAGGTTGGGGCTAGCGAACTTC. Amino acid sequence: CAWSVRLGLANF.

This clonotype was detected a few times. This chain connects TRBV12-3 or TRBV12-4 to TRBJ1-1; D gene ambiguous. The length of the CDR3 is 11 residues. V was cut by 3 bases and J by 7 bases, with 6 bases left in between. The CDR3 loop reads CASSLVNEAFF. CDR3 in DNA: TGTGCCAGCAGTTTGGTTAATGAAGCTTTCTTT.

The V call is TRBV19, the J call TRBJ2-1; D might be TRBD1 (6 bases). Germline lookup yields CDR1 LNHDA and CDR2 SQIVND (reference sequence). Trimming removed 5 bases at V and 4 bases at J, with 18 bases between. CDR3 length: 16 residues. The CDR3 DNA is TGTGCCAGTAGTTCTTGGCGGCAGGGGAATTACAATGAGCAGTTCTTC. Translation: CASSSWRQGNYNEQFF. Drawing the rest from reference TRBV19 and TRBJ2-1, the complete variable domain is DGGITQSPKYLFRKEGQNVTLSCEQNLNHDAMYWYRQDPGQGLRLIYYSQIVNDFQKGDIAEGYSVSREKKESFPLTVTSAQKNPTAFYLCASSSWRQGNYNEQFFGPGTRLTVL.

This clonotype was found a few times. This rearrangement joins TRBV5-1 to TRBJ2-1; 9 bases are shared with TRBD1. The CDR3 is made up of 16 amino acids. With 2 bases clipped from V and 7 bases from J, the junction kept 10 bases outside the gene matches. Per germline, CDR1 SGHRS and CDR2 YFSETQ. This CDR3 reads CASSFRLGQGLNEQFF. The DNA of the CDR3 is TGCGCCAGCAGCTTCAGATTGGGACAGGGCCTAAATGAGCAGTTCTTC.

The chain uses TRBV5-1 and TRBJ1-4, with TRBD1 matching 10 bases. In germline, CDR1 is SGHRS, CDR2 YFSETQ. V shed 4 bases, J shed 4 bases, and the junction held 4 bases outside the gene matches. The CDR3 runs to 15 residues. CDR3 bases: TGCGCCAGCAGCCCGCGGACAGGGGGTAATGAAAAACTGTTTTTT. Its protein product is CASSPRTGGNEKLFF.

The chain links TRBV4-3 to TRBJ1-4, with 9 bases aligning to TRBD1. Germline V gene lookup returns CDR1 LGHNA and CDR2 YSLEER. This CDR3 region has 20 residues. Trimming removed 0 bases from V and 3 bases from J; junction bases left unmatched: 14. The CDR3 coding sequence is TGCGCCAGCAGCCAAGATATAGAGGACAGGGGCCTTTGGGCTAATGAAAAACTGTTTTTT. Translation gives CASSQDIEDRGLWANEKLFF.

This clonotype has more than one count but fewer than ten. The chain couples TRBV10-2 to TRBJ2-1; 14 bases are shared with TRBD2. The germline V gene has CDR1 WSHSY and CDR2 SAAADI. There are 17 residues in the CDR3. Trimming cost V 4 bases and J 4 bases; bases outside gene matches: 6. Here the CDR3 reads CASSGGTSGGQYNEQFF. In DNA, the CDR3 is TGCGCCAGCAGTGGGGGGACTAGCGGGGGCCAGTACAATGAGCAGTTCTTC.

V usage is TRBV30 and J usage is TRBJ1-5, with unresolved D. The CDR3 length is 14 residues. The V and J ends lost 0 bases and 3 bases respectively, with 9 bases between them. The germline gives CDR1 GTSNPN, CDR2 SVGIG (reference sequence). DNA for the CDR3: TGTGCCTGGAGTGTTCGGCAGAACAATCAGCCCCAGCATTTT. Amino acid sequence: CAWSVRQNNQPQHF.

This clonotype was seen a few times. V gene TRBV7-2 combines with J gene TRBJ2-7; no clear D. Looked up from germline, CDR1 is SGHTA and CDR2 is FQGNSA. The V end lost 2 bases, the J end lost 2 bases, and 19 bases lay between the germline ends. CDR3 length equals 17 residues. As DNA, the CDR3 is TGTGCCAGCAGCTTACATGTCCGGGCATCTCTTCCCTACGAGCAGTACTTC. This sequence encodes CASSLHVRASLPYEQYF.

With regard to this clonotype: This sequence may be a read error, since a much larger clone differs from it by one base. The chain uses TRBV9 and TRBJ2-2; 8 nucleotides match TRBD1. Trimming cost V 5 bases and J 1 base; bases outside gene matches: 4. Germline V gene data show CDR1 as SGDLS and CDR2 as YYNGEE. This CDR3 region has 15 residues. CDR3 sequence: CASSQGQVNTGELFF. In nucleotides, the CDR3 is TGTGCCAGCAGTCAGGGACAGGTGAACACCGGGGAGCTGTTTTTT. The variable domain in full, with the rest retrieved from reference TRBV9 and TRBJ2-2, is DSGVTQTPKHLITATGQRVTLRCSPRSGDLSVYWYQQSLDQGLQFLIQYYNGEERAKGNILERFSAQQFPDLHSELNLSSLELGDSALYFCASSQGQVNTGELFFGEGSRLTVL.

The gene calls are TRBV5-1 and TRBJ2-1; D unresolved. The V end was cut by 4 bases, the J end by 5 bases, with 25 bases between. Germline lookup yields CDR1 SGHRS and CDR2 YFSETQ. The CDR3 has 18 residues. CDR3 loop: CASSAHPGVVVRHNEQFF. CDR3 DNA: TGCGCCAGCAGCGCCCATCCAGGTGTAGTCGTCCGACACAATGAGCAGTTCTTC.

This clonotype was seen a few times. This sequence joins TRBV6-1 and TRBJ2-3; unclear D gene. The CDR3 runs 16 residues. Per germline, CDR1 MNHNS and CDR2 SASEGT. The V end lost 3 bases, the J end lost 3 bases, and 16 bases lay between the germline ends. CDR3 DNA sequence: TGTGCCAGCAGTGACCCCCCAAGTCCGAGAACAGATACGCAGTATTTT. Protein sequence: CASSDPPSPRTDTQYF.

For the CDR3, the DNA is TGTGCCAGCAGTTCCACCAGCATGAACACTGAAGCTTTCTTT. This gives the protein CASSSTSMNTEAFF. This chain uses TRBV6-5 with TRBJ1-1; D not certain. V gave up 4 bases and J gave up 0 bases, with 9 bases separating them. The CDR3 totals 14 residues. Germline V gene data show CDR1 as MNHEY and CDR2 as SVGAGI.

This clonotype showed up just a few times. CDR3 coding DNA: TGTGCCAGCACCCTCCCCAGGACAGCTGGAAACACCATATATTTT. Its protein product is CASTLPRTAGNTIYF. J is TRBJ1-3 and V is TRBV4-2; perhaps TRBD1 as D (6 bases). V lost 7 bases and J lost 2, with 15 bases in between. The CDR3 is made up of 15 amino acids. The germline V gene has CDR1 LGHNA and CDR2 YNFKEQ.

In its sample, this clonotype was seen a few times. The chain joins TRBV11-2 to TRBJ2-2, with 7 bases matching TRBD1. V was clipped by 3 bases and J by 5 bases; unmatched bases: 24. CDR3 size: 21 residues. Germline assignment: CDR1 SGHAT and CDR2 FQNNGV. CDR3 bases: TGTGCCAGCAGCTTTTTGAAGCACGGGATGACCAGGGGGAAAGGGACCGGGGAGCTGTTTTTT. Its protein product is CASSFLKHGMTRGKGTGELFF. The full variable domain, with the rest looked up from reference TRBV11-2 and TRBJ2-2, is EAGVAQSPRYKIIEKRQSVAFWCNPISGHATLYWYQQILGQGPKLLIQFQNNGVVDDSQLPKDRFSAERLKGVDSTLKIQPAKLEDSAVYLCASSFLKHGMTRGKGTGELFFGEGSRLTVL.

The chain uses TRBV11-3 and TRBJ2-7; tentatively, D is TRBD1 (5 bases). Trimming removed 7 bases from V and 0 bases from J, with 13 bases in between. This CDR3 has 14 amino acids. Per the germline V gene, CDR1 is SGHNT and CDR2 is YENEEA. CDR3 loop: CASTEDRISYEQYF. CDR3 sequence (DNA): TGTGCCAGCACCGAAGACAGAATCTCCTACGAGCAGTACTTC.

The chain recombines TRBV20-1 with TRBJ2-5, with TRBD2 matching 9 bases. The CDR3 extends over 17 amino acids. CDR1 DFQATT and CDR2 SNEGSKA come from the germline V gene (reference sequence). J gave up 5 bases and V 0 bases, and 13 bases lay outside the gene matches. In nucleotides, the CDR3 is TGCAGTGCTAGAGATCTTAAAGCGGGAGGACGTAGGGAGACCCAGTACTTC. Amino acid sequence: CSARDLKAGGRRETQYF.

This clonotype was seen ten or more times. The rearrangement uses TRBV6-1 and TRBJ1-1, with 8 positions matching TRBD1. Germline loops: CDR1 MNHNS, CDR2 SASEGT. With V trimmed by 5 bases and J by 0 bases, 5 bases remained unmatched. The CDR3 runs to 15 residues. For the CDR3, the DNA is TGTGCCAGCAGTATGGGGACAGGTTTGAACACTGAAGCTTTCTTT. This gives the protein CASSMGTGLNTEAFF.

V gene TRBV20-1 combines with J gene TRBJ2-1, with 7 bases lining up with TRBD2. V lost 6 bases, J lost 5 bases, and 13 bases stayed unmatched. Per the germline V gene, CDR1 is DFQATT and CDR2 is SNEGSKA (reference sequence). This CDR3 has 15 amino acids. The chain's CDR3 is CSAIEVTSAHNEQFF. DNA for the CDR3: TGCAGTGCCATTGAGGTCACTAGCGCTCACAATGAGCAGTTCTTC.

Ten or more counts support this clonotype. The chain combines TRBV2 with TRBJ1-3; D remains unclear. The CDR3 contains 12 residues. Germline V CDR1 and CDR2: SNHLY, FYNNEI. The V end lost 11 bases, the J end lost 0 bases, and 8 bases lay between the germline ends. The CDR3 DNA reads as TGTGCCTACAAAGCCTCTGGAAACACCATATATTTT. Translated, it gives CAYKASGNTIYF.

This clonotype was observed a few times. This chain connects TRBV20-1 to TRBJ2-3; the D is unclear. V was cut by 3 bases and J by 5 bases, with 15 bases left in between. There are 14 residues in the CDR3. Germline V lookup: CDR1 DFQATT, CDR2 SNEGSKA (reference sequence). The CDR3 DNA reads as TGCAGTGCTAGTAAAGGGCTCTTGGAAGATACGCAGTATTTT. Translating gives CSASKGLLEDTQYF.

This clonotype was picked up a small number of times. Here the CDR3 DNA reads TGTGCCATCAGCAGAGCCAGGGATCCTAGCGGGATCCACCACGAGCAGTACTTC. Its translation is CAISRARDPSGIHHEQYF. The rearrangement joins TRBV10-3 to TRBJ2-7; 9 bases match TRBD2. Germline V lookup: CDR1 ENHRY, CDR2 SYGVKD. The CDR3 totals 18 residues. J gave up 5 bases and V 6 bases, and 20 bases lay outside the gene matches.

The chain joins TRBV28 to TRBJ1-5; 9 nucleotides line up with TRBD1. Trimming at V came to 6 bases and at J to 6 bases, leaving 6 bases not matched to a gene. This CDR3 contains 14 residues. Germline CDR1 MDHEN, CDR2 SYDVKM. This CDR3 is CASRSGQGGQPQHF. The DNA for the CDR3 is TGTGCCAGCAGGTCGGGACAGGGAGGTCAGCCCCAGCATTTT.